A selection of T cell receptor beta chains follows, all from one sample in a study of cytotoxic CD8 clonotypes in ibrutinib-treated CLL. Libraries were prepared by immunoSEQ multiplex PCR; TCRdb keeps only in-frame clonotypes and omits some of them. This sample yields approximately 130,000 clones, of which around four fifths are seen a single time; 2.5% to 3.5% belongs to the top ten. Sample: PBMCs, taken after 24 months of ibrutinib treatment. These receptors were taken from a human donor with chronic lymphocytic leukemia. Both conserved end residues are part of each CDR3. Where a row states a size, it is once, few, many or the class of an expanded clone; other rows omit it.

cdr3_aa	j_call	v_call	clone_size
CASSVSHQGNYGYTF	TRBJ1-2	TRBV19	-
CSARQGNTIYF	TRBJ1-3	TRBV20-1	-
CATSSWGLNEKLFF	TRBJ1-4	TRBV15	-
CASSLQGATSNQPQHF	TRBJ1-5	TRBV7-8	once
CASSLEGITDTQYF	TRBJ2-3	TRBV5-1	-
CASSRTGNQPQHF	TRBJ1-5	TRBV2	few
CASSLVEGSTDTQYF	TRBJ2-3	TRBV13	-
CASSSLAYRGYEQYF	TRBJ2-7	TRBV5-6	-
CASSNPGTGERNNEQYF	TRBJ2-7	TRBV21-1	-
CASSQQYNEQFF	TRBJ2-1	TRBV11-3	-
CSARGEETQYF	TRBJ2-5	TRBV20-1	-
CAWRPGTQSGYGYTF	TRBJ1-2	TRBV30	-
CASSIPYRDSYEQYF	TRBJ2-7	TRBV19	-
CSARVGETQYF	TRBJ2-5	TRBV20-1	-
CAWSRGGNTEAFF	TRBJ1-1	TRBV30	-
CASSRTGRPSPLHF	TRBJ1-6	TRBV28	-
CASAATGANTEAFF	TRBJ1-1	TRBV12-5	-
CASSYYSGGAAGELFF	TRBJ2-2	TRBV7-9	-
CASSESREQYF	TRBJ2-7	TRBV10-2	-
CASATDREFGGYTF	TRBJ1-2	TRBV2	-
CASSFRDRGPGNTIYF	TRBJ1-3	TRBV28	-
CASSPVAGGNSPLHF	TRBJ1-6	TRBV6-5	-
CASSPQRGYGYTF	TRBJ1-2	TRBV18	few
CASSYWGIDTQYF	TRBJ2-3	TRBV6-6	-
CASSNQLNTEAFF	TRBJ1-1	TRBV19	few
CASSRSGGSVTYEQYF	TRBJ2-7	TRBV13	-
CASSFGRWISTNEKLFF	TRBJ1-4	TRBV4-1	-
CASGTRQGSNQPQHF	TRBJ1-5	TRBV6-1	-
CASSHAGTTRGTEAFF	TRBJ1-1	TRBV4-1	-
CASSIGQGVGLNGYTF	TRBJ1-2	TRBV9	-
CASSQVGWYNEQFF	TRBJ2-1	TRBV14	-
CASSRAGHDFGNTIYF	TRBJ1-3	TRBV18	-
CASSEVQGAYNEQFF	TRBJ2-1	TRBV6-1	-
CASSPVRRGLTANEQFF	TRBJ2-1	TRBV18	-
CASSPGVNYGYTF	TRBJ1-2	TRBV27	-
CASSQADPRGHGELFF	TRBJ2-2	TRBV11-2	-
CASSLEEDQPQHF	TRBJ1-5	TRBV5-1	-
CASSTPVADTQYF	TRBJ2-3	TRBV19	-
CASSAEQNSPLHF	TRBJ1-6	TRBV6-4	few
CASSRKGFTGELFF	TRBJ2-2	TRBV19	-
CAWSRGDTQYF	TRBJ2-3	TRBV30	few